Following are 23 T cell receptor beta chains from one sample sequenced in a study of regulatory T cells in long-lasting Graves disease. Arm-PCR of CDR3 regions and iRepertoire HTBI primers were used to build TCR beta libraries. TCRdb recomputed calls from the multiplex PCR reads with MiXCR, one row per CDR3 protein. The top ten hold approximately 17% of the sample, which has some 370,000 distinct CDR3 sequences, over 9.5% seen once. Time point specified: newly diagnosed GD, antithyroid drugs for less than 3 months. Extracted RNA from PBMCs served as the source of the TCR library. Separately, the same data were catalogued under a study of T cells in Graves' hyperthyroidism and ophthalmopathy.

Sample: peripheral blood mononuclear cells (PBMCs), taken at new diagnosis, from a patient treated with antithyroid drugs. Receptors were obtained from a woman under 30 with Graves disease.

This clonotype has a count of ten or more. V gene TRBV13 combines with J gene TRBJ2-3; TRBD2 aligns across 9 bases. Germline values: CDR1 PRHDT, CDR2 FYEKMQ (reference sequence). J lost 2 bases, V lost 4 bases, and 19 bases had no gene match. The CDR3 consists of 20 residues. CDR3 amino acids: CASSSYLWGGRALVTDTQYF. In DNA form, the CDR3 reads TGTGCCAGCAGCTCCTACCTCTGGGGCGGGAGGGCCTTAGTCACAGATACGCAGTATTTT.

The sample holds a few counts of this clonotype. This clone may be a read error of a much larger clone one base away. The rearrangement uses TRBV20-1 and TRBJ2-3; D is ambiguous. Per germline, CDR1 DFQATT and CDR2 SNEGSKA (reference sequence). The CDR3 runs 12 residues. As DNA, the CDR3 is TGCAGTGCTAGAGTCATCACAGATACGCGGTATTTT. Amino acids: CSARVITDTRYF.

This clonotype was observed at least ten times. This rearrangement joins TRBV10-3 to TRBJ1-1; 8 bases fit TRBD1. V shed 8 bases and J 2 bases; nucleotides not matched to a gene: 7. The CDR3 runs 14 residues. CDR1 and CDR2 from the germline V gene are ENHRY and SYGVKD. This CDR3 reads CAIRDRMGNTEAFF. The CDR3 bases are TGTGCCATCCGGGACAGGATGGGAAACACTGAAGCTTTCTTT.

Turning to this clonotype: A junction end diverges from the germline sequence, so it may reflect a read error. The gene calls are TRBV4-1 and TRBJ1-5; TRBD1 is a possible D gene (5 bases). Germline assignment: CDR1 MGHRA and CDR2 YSYEKL. The CDR3 is 15 residues long. The CDR3 region is CPSSHSGGWGQPQHF. The CDR3 coding sequence is TGCCCCAGCAGCCACTCGGGGGGATGGGGTCAGCCCCAGCATTTT.

This clonotype was seen at least ten times. The chain recombines TRBV6-1 with TRBJ2-5; the D is unclear. Trimming left V 2 bases short and J 6 bases short, with 13 bases between. Germline-derived CDR1 and CDR2 are MNHNS and SASEGT. The CDR3 has 14 residues. The CDR3 DNA follows: TGTGCCAGCAGTGAAAGTTTAAGTTGGCAGACCCAGTACTTC. The encoded protein is CASSESLSWQTQYF.

The table lists this clonotype with many counts. The chain is built from TRBV9 and TRBJ1-1, with a tentative D call TRBD1 (6 bases). V shed 6 bases and J shed 6 bases, with 18 bases lying between them. This CDR3 spans 14 amino acids. The germline gives CDR1 SGDLS, CDR2 YYNGEE. CDR3 protein: CASNGGGGRAEAFF. DNA for the CDR3: TGTGCCAGCAATGGAGGGGGGGGAAGGGCTGAAGCTTTCTTT.

This clonotype was observed at least ten times. This chain links TRBV20-1 with TRBJ1-4; 8 nucleotides match TRBD1. With V trimmed by 5 bases and J by 5 bases, 7 bases remained unmatched. The germline gives CDR1 DFQATT, CDR2 SNEGSKA (reference sequence). The CDR3 contains 14 residues. In DNA form, the CDR3 reads TGCAGTGCTGACAACAGGGGGGCGAATGAAAAACTGTTTTTT. Translating it yields CSADNRGANEKLFF.

The rearrangement links TRBV7-3 to TRBJ2-2; D perhaps matches TRBD2 (7 bases). CDR3 length equals 16 residues. CDR1 and CDR2 (germline): SGHTA, FQGTGA. Trimming removed 7 bases at V and 4 bases at J, with 19 bases between. The CDR3, as DNA: TGTGCCAGCACCGGGGGCGGGCGGGAGCCCACCGGGGAGCTGTTTTTT. It encodes CASTGGGREPTGELFF. Filled out from reference TRBV7-3 and TRBJ2-2, the complete variable domain reads GAGVSQTPSNKVTEKGKYVELRCDPISGHTALYWYRQSLGQGPEFLIYFQGTGAADDSGLPNDRFFAVRPEGSVSTLKIQRTERGDSAVYLCASTGGGREPTGELFFGEGSRLTVL.

This clonotype was found many times. J is TRBJ2-7 and V is TRBV20-1; 9 bases match TRBD1. The CDR3 is 12 amino acids. V shed 8 bases and J 1 base; nucleotides not matched to a gene: 3. The V gene's germline CDR1 is DFQATT and CDR2 SNEGSKA (reference sequence). CDR3 region: CSTDRGSYEQYF. For the CDR3, the DNA is TGCAGTACCGACAGGGGGTCCTACGAGCAGTACTTC.

This clonotype was found a few times. A much larger clonotype is one base distant, so this may be a read error. The chain has TRBV6-2 or TRBV6-3 and TRBJ2-5, with D possibly TRBD2 on 6 matching bases. The CDR3 runs to 14 residues. V lost 5 bases and J 7 bases, leaving 17 bases between the germline ends. CDR1 and CDR2 (germline): MNHEY, SVGEGT. The CDR3 here is CASSPWRGEATQYF. CDR3 sequence (DNA): TGTGCCAGCAGTCCTTGGAGGGGTGAAGCGACCCAGTACTTC.

This clonotype was observed many times. The V gene is TRBV20-1, the J gene TRBJ2-3; TRBD2 matches at 11 bases. Trimming cost V 4 bases and J 4 bases; bases outside gene matches: 13. There are 17 residues in the CDR3. Germline CDR1 and CDR2: DFQATT and SNEGSKA (reference sequence). CDR3 sequence reads: CSAKKRILAGASDTQYF. CDR3 DNA sequence: TGCAGTGCTAAAAAAAGGATACTAGCGGGAGCATCAGATACGCAGTATTTT.

The rearrangement uses TRBV7-9 and TRBJ1-6, with D unresolved. Trimming took 5 bases from V and 9 from J, leaving 17 bases between them. CDR3 length: 15 amino acids. Germline V gene lookup returns CDR1 SEHNR and CDR2 FQNEAQ (reference sequence). The CDR3 protein is CASSPTRDLSSPLHF. CDR3 sequence (DNA): TGTGCCAGCAGCCCGACGCGGGATTTGTCTTCACCCCTCCACTTT. Drawing the rest from reference TRBV7-9 and TRBJ1-6, the complete variable domain is DTGVSQNPRHKITKRGQNVTFRCDPISEHNRLYWYRQTLGQGPEFLTYFQNEAQLEKSRLLSDRFSAERPKGSFSTLEIQRTEQGDSAMYLCASSPTRDLSSPLHFGNGTRLTVT.

This clonotype has ten or more counts. The chain uses TRBV13 and TRBJ1-2, with TRBD1 identical over 10 bases. The ends lost 5 bases at V and 7 bases at J; junction bases unmatched: 7. Germline V gene lookup returns CDR1 PRHDT and CDR2 FYEKMQ (reference sequence). The CDR3 is 14 residues long. CDR3 sequence: CASSRTGGSVGYTF. The DNA of the CDR3 is TGTGCCAGCAGCCGGACAGGGGGAAGTGTTGGCTACACCTTC. Full variable domain (missing parts from reference TRBV13 and TRBJ1-2): AAGVIQSPRHLIKEKRETATLKCYPIPRHDTVYWYQQGPGQDPQFLISFYEKMQSDKGSIPDRFSAQQFSDYHSELNMSSLELGDSALYFCASSRTGGSVGYTFGSGTRLTVV.

Many counts were recorded for this clonotype. This chain links TRBV20-1 with TRBJ2-7; TRBD2 aligns across 7 bases. Germline V CDR1 and CDR2: DFQATT, SNEGSKA (reference sequence). V was pared by 4 bases and J by 2 bases, with 20 bases of the junction left unmatched. This CDR3 region has 18 residues. The CDR3 DNA follows: TGCAGTGCTAAGGGCCAACTTCAGCGGGGTTCCCTAACCTACGAGCAGTACTTC. Protein product: CSAKGQLQRGSLTYEQYF.

This clonotype came up many times. The chain joins TRBV5-4 to TRBJ2-5; D possibly corresponds to TRBD1 (6 bases). V lost 2 bases, J lost 3 bases, and 11 bases lay in between. The CDR3 has 14 amino acids. In germline, CDR1 is SGHNT, CDR2 YYREEE (reference sequence). The CDR3 coding sequence is TGTGCCAGCAGCTTCAGGGGTCAAGAAGAGACCCAGTACTTC. Encoded protein: CASSFRGQEETQYF.

This clonotype was recorded at least ten times. The rearrangement links TRBV7-2 to TRBJ1-1; D is perhaps TRBD1 (6 bases). Trimming took off 5 bases at V and 5 bases at J, with 24 bases between the two ends. The CDR3 consists of 17 residues. Looked up from germline, CDR1 is SGHTA and CDR2 is FQGNSA. The CDR3 DNA is TGTGCCAGCAGCCCTTGGGGGGGGGCTCGGTTTGGGACTGAAGCTTTCTTT. This translates into CASSPWGGARFGTEAFF.

A remark on this clonotype: This likely came from a read error, as a far larger clone is one base away. The chain has TRBV29-1 and TRBJ2-1, with D possibly called TRBD1 or TRBD2 (5 bases each). The end of the DNA aligns better with TRBJ2-7, so the J call may be wrong. The CDR3 contains 13 residues. Germline V lookup: CDR1 SQVTM, CDR2 ANQGSEA. CDR3 region: CSVAGRSYNEQYF. As DNA, the CDR3 is TGCAGCGTTGCGGGACGCTCCTACAATGAGCAGTACTTC.

V usage is TRBV10-2 and J usage is TRBJ2-2; D is possibly TRBD2 (6 bases). Trimming cost V 3 bases and J 6 bases, with 14 bases left between them. The V gene's germline CDR1 is WSHSY and CDR2 SAAADI. There are 15 residues in the CDR3. As DNA, the CDR3 is TGCGCCAGCAGTGATGGGAGGAATCGAGCCGGGGAGCTGTTTTTT. Translating it yields CASSDGRNRAGELFF.

This clonotype was detected many times. The chain carries TRBV11-2 and TRBJ2-1; 7 bases fit TRBD2. Trimming took 5 bases from V and 1 from J; bases not matched to a gene: 8. Germline CDR1 reads SGHAT; CDR2 reads FQNNGV. The CDR3 sequence is 16 residues long. The CDR3 DNA follows: TGTGCCAGCAGCCATTTCCGCGGGAGTTCCTACAATGAGCAGTTCTTC. Residues: CASSHFRGSSYNEQFF.

This clonotype has just a few counts. The chain couples TRBV20-1 to TRBJ1-1, with 8 bases aligning to TRBD1. The CDR3 sequence is 13 residues long. The germline V gene encodes CDR1 DFQATT and CDR2 SNEGSKA (reference sequence). V lost 5 bases and J lost 2; bases outside the gene matches: 4. CDR3 in amino acids: CSALGQVNTEAFF. In DNA form, the CDR3 reads TGCAGTGCTTTGGGACAGGTTAACACTGAAGCTTTCTTT.

Concerning this clonotype itself: One base away lies a much larger clone, so this may be a sequencing read error. This chain's CDR3 is CASSLREGAVNERFF. Written as DNA, the CDR3 is TGTGCCAGCAGTCTCCGGGAGGGCGCCGTCAATGAGCGGTTCTTC. The chain couples TRBV27 to TRBJ2-1; 8 bases are shared with TRBD2. The germline V gene encodes CDR1 MNHEY and CDR2 SMNVEV (reference sequence). CDR3 length: 15 amino acids.

This clonotype showed up many times. The chain has TRBV7-8 and TRBJ1-5, with a weak D call TRBD1 (5 bases). V lost 5 bases and J lost 6, with 23 bases in between. In germline, CDR1 is SGHVS, CDR2 FQNEAQ. This CDR3 is 17 amino acids long. The CDR3 DNA is TGTGCCAGCAGCCCTATCTTTGACAACCATAGGGGTCAGCCCCAGCATTTT. Amino acid sequence: CASSPIFDNHRGQPQHF.

This clonotype was observed a few times. The chain employs TRBV28 and TRBJ2-1; TRBD2 matches at 14 bases. The germline gives CDR1 MDHEN, CDR2 SYDVKM. Trimming cost V 10 bases and J 8 bases; bases outside gene matches: 10. The CDR3 has 15 residues. The CDR3 nucleotides read TGTGCCAACAGCCCAGGACTAGCGGGAGGCGATGAGCAGTTCTTC. This gives the protein CANSPGLAGGDEQFF.